These 9 T cell receptor gamma chains were all obtained from the same sample, sequenced in a study of γδ T cells in repeated Plasmodium falciparum infection. Gammadelta T cells were flow-sorted from PBMC into Vgamma9/Vdelta2+ and Vdelta2-negative populations for bulk analysis. TCRdb re-called clones from the multiplex PCR reads using CATT. The sample yields about 26,000 gamma-chain clones, around 3% seen once. Sequencing input: gamma-delta T cells from blood. The receptors here all came from a pool of human donors (malaria-infected and uninfected, not separated).

As to this clone: TCRdb assigns this DNA the protein of a much larger clone, which departs from its translation at residue 9; this likely reflects a read error, and the protein shown comes from translating the DNA. V is TRGV9 and J is TRGJ1 or TRGJ2. The J gene, missing from TCRdb, was assigned here through DNA to germline matching. CDR1 is GITISATS, CDR2 ISYDGTV, per germline (reference sequence). Trimming removed 5 bases from V and 6 bases from J; junction bases left unmatched: 13. The CDR3 totals 14 residues. CDR3 in amino acids: CALWGPRDCYKKLF. CDR3 DNA: TGTGCCTTGTGGGGTCCGCGGGATTGTTATAAGAAACTCTTT.

A remark on this clone: The TCRdb protein comes from a much larger clone and disagrees with this DNA's translation at residue 4, likely due to a read error; the protein given here is derived from the DNA. The J gene is TRGJP2, the V gene TRGV8. This CDR3 region has 14 residues. Per the germline V gene, CDR1 is VENAVY and CDR2 is YDSYNSRV. The CDR3 is CATRDRYRYGIKTF. CDR3 DNA: TGTGCCACCCGGGATAGGTACAGGTACGGGATCAAGACGTTT.

This clone showed up just a few times. TCRdb pairs this DNA with a much larger clone's protein that differs at residue 7, likely a read error; the protein shown was translated from the DNA. The J gene is TRGJP, the V gene TRGV9. The J gene, missing from TCRdb, was assigned here through DNA to germline matching. The germline gives CDR1 GITISATS, CDR2 ISYDGTV (reference sequence). Trimming removed 3 bases from V and 11 bases from J; junction bases left unmatched: 7. The CDR3 has 15 residues. As DNA, the CDR3 is TGTGCCTTGTGGGAGCCCTCGGTGGGCAAAAAAATCAAGGTATTT. Encoded protein: CALWEPSVGKKIKVF.

This clone was seen at least ten times. A far larger clone is off by one base, so a read error is likely. Other DNA variants within this sample encode the same CDR3. J is TRGJP1 and V is TRGV9. Germline values: CDR1 GITISATS, CDR2 ISYDGTV (reference sequence). The CDR3 is made up of 16 amino acids. Trimming at V came to 8 bases and at J to 0 bases, leaving 12 bases not matched to a gene. The CDR3 reads CALSTMGDTTGWFKIF. The CDR3 DNA reads as TGTGCCTTGTCGACTATGGGGGATACCACTGGTTGGTTCAAGATATTT.

In its sample, this clone was seen many times. This DNA's translation and the protein TCRdb lists, from a much larger clone, do not match at residue 10, likely due to a read error; the protein shown is translated from the DNA. The genes are TRGV9 and TRGJ1 or TRGJ2. Germline V gene sequence: CDR1 GITISATS, CDR2 ISYDGTV (reference sequence). This CDR3 comprises 12 residues. Written as DNA, the CDR3 is TGTGCCTTGTGGGAGGTTTATTATAAGGAACTCTTT. The encoded protein is CALWEVYYKELF.

This clone was seen many times. At the DNA level, this CDR3 is encoded by other sequences in the same sample as well. The J gene is TRGJP1, the V gene TRGV9. The CDR3 loop spans 12 amino acids. V gave up 0 bases and J gave up 11 bases; unmatched junction bases: 3. CDR1 is GITISATS and CDR2 is ISYDGTV in the germline V gene (reference sequence). Written as DNA, the CDR3 is TGTGCCTTGTGGGAGGTGAGGTGGTTCAAGATATTT. It encodes CALWEVRWFKIF.

This clone was seen ten or more times. TCRdb attributes to this sequence the protein of a much larger clone, which differs from the DNA translation at residue 4; a read error is likely, and the protein displayed is translated from the DNA. The V gene is TRGV2, the J gene TRGJ1 or TRGJ2. The CDR3 is made up of 13 amino acids. Germline CDR1 and CDR2: EGSNGY and YDSYNSKV. The CDR3 bases are TGTGCCACCCGGGACGCCTATTATTATAAGAAACTCTTT. It translates to CATRDAYYYKKLF.

This clone was detected ten times or more. A far more abundant clone sits one base away, making this likely a read error. Other DNA sequences of this sample code for an identical CDR3. The chain combines TRGV9 with TRGJ1 or TRGJ2. The CDR3 runs to 14 residues. Germline CDR1 and CDR2: GITISATS and ISYDGTV (reference sequence). CDR3 DNA: TGTGCCCTGTGGGAGGATCCGAATTATTATAAGAAACTCTTT. It codes for CALWEDPNYYKKLF.

To note about this clone: A read error likely explains why the TCRdb protein, taken from a much larger clone, differs from this DNA's translation at residue 4; the protein shown is translated from the DNA. This sequence joins TRGV2 and TRGJ1 or TRGJ2. The J gene, not given by TCRdb, was assigned here from a germline match of the nucleotide sequence. CDR3 length equals 14 residues. Germline V CDR1 and CDR2: EGSNGY, YDSYNSKV. CDR3 nucleotide sequence: TGTGCCACCCGGGACGGGCCTCGGAATTATAAGAAACTCTTT. Translated: CATRDGPRNYKKLF.